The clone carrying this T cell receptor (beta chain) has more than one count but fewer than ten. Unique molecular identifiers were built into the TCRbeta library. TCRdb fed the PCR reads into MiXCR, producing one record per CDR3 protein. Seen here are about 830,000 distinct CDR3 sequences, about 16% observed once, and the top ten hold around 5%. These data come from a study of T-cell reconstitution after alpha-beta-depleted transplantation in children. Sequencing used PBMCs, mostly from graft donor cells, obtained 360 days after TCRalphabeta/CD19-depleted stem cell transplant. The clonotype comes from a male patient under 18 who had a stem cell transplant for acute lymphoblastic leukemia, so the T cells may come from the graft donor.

The CDR3 sequence: CASKLGLAGNEQYF. Here the CDR3 DNA reads TGTGCCAGCAAATTGGGACTAGCGGGTAACGAGCAGTACTTC. The chain recombines TRBV2 with TRBJ2-7, with 12 bases that match TRBD2. This CDR3 is 14 amino acids long. Germline values: CDR1 SNHLY, CDR2 FYNNEI. Trimming at V came to 7 bases and at J to 5 bases, leaving 6 bases not matched to a gene. The full variable domain, rest sourced from reference TRBV2 and TRBJ2-7, is EPEVTQTPSHQVTQMGQEVILRCVPISNHLYFYWYRQILGQKVEFLVSFYNNEISEKSEIFDDQFSVERPDGSNFTLKIRSTKLEDSAMYFCASKLGLAGNEQYFGPGTRLTVT.